This note documents a single T cell receptor (beta chain) sequence. Its antigen is still unknown. No quality values exist for individual bases; no much larger clone is one base distant. Healthy HIV-negative adults with no recently reported acute infections or vaccinations were included as donors. All donors were Caucasian adults living in Nashville, Tennessee, USA. For unsorted samples, tens of millions of PBMCs were counted, and genomic DNA was extracted using the QIAamp DNA Blood Mini kit. After blood collection by leukapheresis, PBMCs were isolated using Ficoll-Histopaque density gradient centrifugation and then cryopreserved in the vapor phase of liquid nitrogen. These data come from a study of shared clonotypes between healthy human individuals (dated by TCRdb to 2019 to 2021). With regard to the full study: The cohort included a few men and a couple of women between 18 and 49 years of age. Each donor's leukapheresis produced roughly between roughly 0.85 and 9 billion PBMCs. The study deeply sequenced blood TCR repertoires of about 5 healthy adults to estimate repertoire size and the extent of clonotype sharing between individuals. To increase sequencing depth and limit assay-specific biases, different laboratories used diverse techniques to prepare libraries and sequence TCR repertoires. General study outcomes and caveats: Only blood was sampled, and tissue TCR repertoires likely differ from those in blood. Because the study included only a small number of donors, the genetic and exposure-history diversity represented was limited. Pairwise subsampling indicated that sequencing depth was expected to affect the degree of clonotype sharing among donors.

Here V drops 6 bases and J drops 0 bases, and the junction holds 7 bases not matched to any gene. From a lookup of the germline V gene, CDR1 and CDR2 are SGHRS and YFSETQ. The CDR3 holds 15 amino acids from the cysteine to the phenylalanine. The sequence is cut down to CDR3 DNA, 45 bases in frame from base 1. Using the deep immunoSEQ assay, TCR CDR3 regions were amplified from genomic DNA by multiplex PCR. Extracted genomic DNA from each cell subset was spread evenly across all wells of several immunoSEQ 96-well plates, with each plate serving as a replicate. For unsorted PBMC, 300 ng of genomic DNA, equivalent to approximately 30,000 T cell genomes, went into each replicate PCR. Ten immunoSEQ deep assay plates were used to sequence unsorted PBMC genomic DNA. The purified libraries were quantified using a Qubit 3.0 fluorometer, sized with a Bioanalyzer 2100, and then quantified again using the KAPA Library Quantification kit. Every immunoSEQ 96-well plate was sequenced on a dedicated single-read 150-cycle Illumina NextSeq 550 flow cell. The original pipeline was this. Because the immunoSEQ output included only junctional sequences and no quality scores, the filtering could not be the same as the filtering used for full-length reads. To assign V/J genes and CDR3, sequences were annotated using PyIR, a Python wrapper for IgBLAST v1.9, with IMGT germline references. Reads were removed for weak V/J assignments (E-value above 1e-6), missing CDR3, stop codons, out-of-frame junctions, or ambiguous translated residues. V3J clonotypes were defined as sequences sharing the same inferred V gene, J gene, and CDR3 amino acid sequence. Percentage overlap between repertoires was computed as shared unique clonotypes divided by the size of the smaller repertoire. RTK rarefaction, the Chao1 estimator, and Recon v2.1 estimates of unobserved clonotypes were used to assess repertoire richness. TCRdb re-hosts the immuneACCESS table, in-frame sequences only. Its copies lack some clones; in the studies checked, an unresolved V gene accounts for under half of them, and the cause for the rest is not known. That table is the source of V, J and clone size, and D and trimming were worked out from the DNA. This sample has 400,000 to 500,000 clones in its table, and 79% of those were observed once. The ten largest clones capture approximately 12% of the sample.

Input material: PBMCs. The TCR was taken from a woman in her 40s in good health. Some clones in this sample may be carry-over from other donors' samples. Recombination linked TRBV5-1 to TRBJ2-3; 7 nucleotides in the junction match TRBD1. The CDR3 is CASTDRVPSTDTQYF. The sequence in DNA is TGCGCCAGCACCGACAGGGTCCCTAGCACAGATACGCAGTATTTT. The full variable domain, with segments outside the CDR3 supplied by the reference TRBV5-1 and TRBJ2-3 proteins, appears as KAGVTQTPRYLIKTRGQQVTLSCSPISGHRSVSWYQQTPGQGLQFLFEYFSETQRNKGNFPGRFSGRQFSNSRSEMNVSTLELGDSALYLCASTDRVPSTDTQYFGPGTRLTVL.